This TCR beta chain is from a study of monozygotic twins with inflammatory bowel disease. The CDR3 consists of 15 residues. No DNA is given; TCRdb re-called the 5' RACE reads and lists each CDR3 protein once. The sample totals about 160,000 distinct CDR3 sequences; its top ten clones hold 2.8%. The sequenced sample consisted of blood. The TCR sequence derives from a human donor with ulcerative colitis or Crohn's disease, or a healthy co-twin of an affected twin (not recorded which). The chain combines TRBV12-3 or TRBV12-4 with TRBJ2-7; checking the TCRdb D call of TRBD2 is not possible without DNA. The CDR3 loop reads CASSRTSGSVYEQYF.